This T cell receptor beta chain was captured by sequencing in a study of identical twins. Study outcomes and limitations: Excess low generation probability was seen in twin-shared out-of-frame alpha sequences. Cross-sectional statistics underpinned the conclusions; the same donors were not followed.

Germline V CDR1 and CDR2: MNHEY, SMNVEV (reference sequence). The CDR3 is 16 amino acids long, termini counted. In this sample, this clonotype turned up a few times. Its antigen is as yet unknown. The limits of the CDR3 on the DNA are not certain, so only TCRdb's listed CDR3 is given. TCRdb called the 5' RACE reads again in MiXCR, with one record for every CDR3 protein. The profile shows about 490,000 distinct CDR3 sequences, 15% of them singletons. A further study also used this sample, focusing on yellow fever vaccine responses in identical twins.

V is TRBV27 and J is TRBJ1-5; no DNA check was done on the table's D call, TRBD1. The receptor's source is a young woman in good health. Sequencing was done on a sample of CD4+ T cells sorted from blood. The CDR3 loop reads CASSPSGQGNNQPQHF.